The 7 T cell receptor beta chains presented below share a single source sample, sequenced in a study of CD8 T cells in Susac syndrome. The RNA input was about 0.5 to 1 ug, and it was reverse transcribed with random hexamers. TCRdb itself ran the immunoSEQ multiplex PCR reads through MiXCR, one entry per CDR3 protein. The sample shows around 130,000 distinct CDR3 sequences, about 95% of them seen only once. Sequenced input: CD4+ T cells from PBMCs. Receptor source: a human donor with multiple sclerosis.

The V gene is TRBV3-1, the J gene TRBJ1-5; D uncertain. The V gene lost 0 bases and the J gene lost 1 base, with 10 bases spanning the gap. Per germline, CDR1 LGHDT and CDR2 YNNKEL (reference sequence). The CDR3 extends over 16 amino acids. The CDR3 sequence: CASSQDVIVSNQPQHF. CDR3 in DNA: TGTGCCAGCAGCCAAGATGTGATAGTGAGCAATCAGCCCCAGCATTTT.

The rearrangement joins TRBV12-5 to TRBJ2-1; the D gene is possibly TRBD1 (5 bases). Germline CDR1 reads LGHNT; CDR2 reads FRNRAP. This CDR3 is built from 15 residues. Trimming pared 2 bases from V and 0 bases from J, leaving 8 bases between. CDR3 sequence: CASGLQGSSYNEQFF. In DNA form, the CDR3 reads TGTGCTAGTGGTTTGCAGGGTAGCTCCTACAATGAGCAGTTCTTC.

CDR3 sequence reads: CSARRASGFSYNEQFF. In nucleotides, the CDR3 is TGCAGTGCTAGACGGGCTAGCGGATTCTCCTACAATGAGCAGTTCTTC. The rearrangement uses TRBV20-1 and TRBJ2-1; TRBD2 aligns across 7 bases. The CDR3 is made up of 16 amino acids. Germline CDR1 reads DFQATT; CDR2 reads SNEGSKA (reference sequence). V was pared by 2 bases and J by 0 bases, with 7 bases of the junction left unmatched.

The chain combines TRBV28 with TRBJ2-6, with D possibly TRBD2 on 6 matching bases. CDR3 length: 16 residues. Germline CDR1 reads MDHEN; CDR2 reads SYDVKM. V was clipped by 6 bases and J by 4 bases, with 16 bases between them. CDR3 residues: CASSTLGGVGANVLTF. CDR3 coding DNA: TGTGCCAGCAGCACCTTAGGAGGGGTAGGGGCCAACGTCCTGACTTTC.

This clonotype has only one observation. The chain has TRBV14 and TRBJ2-1; D is possibly TRBD1 (6 bases). CDR1 and CDR2 (germline): SGHDN, FVKESK. This CDR3 has 14 amino acids. Trimming took 1 base from V and 7 from J, leaving 11 bases between them. The CDR3 region is CASSQVLGANEQFF. CDR3 coding DNA: TGTGCCAGCAGCCAAGTACTGGGGGCGAATGAGCAGTTCTTC.

The genes are TRBV6-1 and TRBJ1-4, with 10 bases identical to TRBD1. The CDR3 runs to 17 residues. Germline V gene sequence: CDR1 MNHNS, CDR2 SASEGT. The CDR3 protein is CAESLPGQGITNEKLFF. CDR3 nucleotides: TGTGCGGAATCTTTACCGGGACAGGGGATTACTAATGAAAAACTGTTTTTT.

The rearrangement joins TRBV12-3 or TRBV12-4 to TRBJ2-3; D unresolved. The CDR3 is 13 residues long. Trimming took 5 bases from V and 0 from J, leaving 6 bases between them. CDR3 sequence: CASSPTSTDTQYF. The CDR3 DNA reads as TGTGCCAGCAGTCCAACAAGCACAGATACGCAGTATTTT.